Sequencing of this T cell receptor (beta chain) was carried out in a study of T cells in Graves' hyperthyroidism and ophthalmopathy. Overall study findings and caveats: The model foresaw ophthalmopathy a median around 6 months prior to onset. A model of 13 V-J pairs discriminated ophthalmopathy from stable hyperthyroidism. The blood repertoire included most of the expanded thyroid clonotypes above 0.001.

Thyroid ultrasound and orbital computed tomography, with clinical symptoms and serum thyroxine and TRAb, informed diagnoses. Regions amplified from RNA transcripts were the TCR beta CDR3 regions. Carried out on the TCR CDR3, a first-round RT-PCR used the HTBI primer set. TCRdb redid the calling of the multiplex PCR reads with MiXCR, one entry per CDR3 protein. The sample has fewer than 350,000 distinct CDR3 sequences; 12% to 15% are singletons. Germline values: CDR1 MNHNS, CDR2 SASEGT. The CDR3 is 14 residues long. A few counts support this clonotype. Antigen specificity is unknown. The TCR was taken from a woman aged 40 to 50 with Graves' hyperthyroidism. Sequencing was performed on blood. This chain links TRBV6-1 with TRBJ1-2; 7 positions agree with TRBD1. CDR3 nucleotides: TGTGCAGTTAGGGGGCAGGGGGTCCCTTTCGGCTACACCTTC. This translates into CAVRGQGVPFGYTF.